The present T cell receptor beta chain was sequenced within a study of PD-1 blockade in mismatch repair-deficient tumors. The TCR-sequenced patients were a few responders to pembrolizumab. Produced via immunoSEQ multiplex PCR; TCRdb's table is partial and in-frame only. The sample comprises about 130,000 clones, about 88% of which are singletons, and 12% rests with the top ten. Germline lookup yields CDR1 GTSNPN and CDR2 SVGIG (reference sequence). Trimming stripped 2 bases from V and 1 base from J, with 8 bases between. There are 13 residues in the CDR3. This chain connects TRBV30 to TRBJ1-1; D uncertain. The material sequenced was peripheral blood, taken just over 70 weeks after starting pembrolizumab. The sequence was obtained from an adult with mismatch repair-deficient cancer. DNA for the CDR3: TGTGCCTGGAGTTTGAGTGGGAACACTGAAGCTTTCTTT. It is translated as CAWSLSGNTEAFF. The variable domain in full, with the rest retrieved from reference TRBV30 and TRBJ1-1, is SQTIHQWPATLVQPVGSPLSLECTVEGTSNPNLYWYRQAAGRGLQLLFYSVGIGQISSEVPQNLSASRPQDRQFILSSKKLLLSDSGFYLCAWSLSGNTEAFFGQGTRLTVV.